This TCR beta chain was identified in a study of cytomegalovirus exposure and HLA in healthy donors. Overall study findings and caveats: Later on, an analysis tied under 20,000 TCR beta sequences to HLA alleles at 0.05 false discovery rate. Per a prior analysis, the majority of TCR beta V segments were productive roughly 90% or roughly 30% of the time. An analysis that came later showed most CMV-associated TCR beta chains appearing HLA-restricted.

Germline CDR1 MNHEY, CDR2 SMNVEV (reference sequence). The V segment lost 5 bases and the J segment 3 bases; nucleotides outside the gene matches: 11. CDR3 length: 16 amino acids. The PCR used 60 Vbeta and 13 Jbeta primers. Method: immunoSEQ multiplex PCR; TCRdb's copy keeps in-frame clones and lacks some. Seen here are approximately 130,000 clones, around 80% observed once, and the top ten hold roughly 3.6%. Worth noting for this clone: The antigen is undetermined.

Nominally healthy donors were sampled, though unrecorded immune exposures were likely. The sample consisted of PBMCs. This clonotype originated in a man between 25 and 39 years old in good health and CMV-seronegative. This chain joins TRBV27 and TRBJ2-7; TRBD1 matches at 9 bases. The CDR3 DNA sequence: TGTGCCAGCAGTAACAGGGCTCCGGGACAGGGCTACGAGCAGTACTTC. Translating it yields CASSNRAPGQGYEQYF.